The text below deals with one T cell receptor (beta chain). Its target is not known. V was pared by 2 bases and J by 4 bases, with 10 bases between. The CDR3 is 14 residues long. The V gene's germline CDR1 is SGHTA and CDR2 FQGTGA. Profiling relied on immunoSEQ multiplex PCR, and the TCRdb table lists in-frame clones only, not all of them. This table holds about 19,000 clones, roughly 80% found once. Autoimmune disease history or systemic immunosuppression barred patients. The record originates from a study of OX40 agonist ivuxolimab in advanced cancers. Study as a whole: About 44% of patients had received prior checkpoint inhibitor therapy. Study results and caveats: Researchers report that CD8+ T cells had, on average, more expanded clones than CD4+. Within 6 weeks, CD4+ and CD8+ blood T cells expanded clonally at 0.1 to 3.0 mg/kg.

This specimen was CD4+ or CD8+ T cells sorted from blood, taken in a trial of the OX40 agonist ivuxolimab. The clonotype comes from an adult with an advanced solid tumor such as melanoma, head and neck, liver or kidney cancer. The rearrangement joins TRBV7-3 to TRBJ2-3; D unclear. Written as DNA, the CDR3 is TGTGCCAGCAGCTTAGGGTCCTTTGCAGATACGCAGTATTTT. Its translation is CASSLGSFADTQYF.